This TCR beta chain was sequenced during a study of T-cell reconstitution after alpha-beta-depleted transplantation in children. Study-level points and caveats: T-cell numbers and diversity one year post-transplant derived largely from freshly generated T cells. The high TCRbeta diversity at day 60 in some patients came from surviving recipient T cells and thymic progenitors.

In the case of this clonotype: Its specificity is unknown.

Unique molecular identifiers were used to barcode this TCRbeta library. TCRdb used MiXCR to reprocess the PCR reads, holding one entry per CDR3 protein. The data show 280,000 or so distinct CDR3 sequences, 11% seen once. Trimming at V came to 5 bases and at J to 8 bases, leaving 6 bases not matched to a gene. This CDR3 spans 13 amino acids. Germline CDR1 SGHTA, CDR2 FQGTGA. This sample comprised peripheral blood, obtained 180 days after TCRalphabeta/CD19-depleted stem cell transplant. This clonotype was obtained from a male patient between 2 and 10 years old who had a stem cell transplant for chronic granulomatous disease, so the T cells may come from the graft donor. This chain joins TRBV7-3 and TRBJ2-1; 7 bases are shared with TRBD1. The CDR3 region has the DNA TGTGCCAGCAGCCGCGACAGGGACCATGAGCAGTTCTTC. This translates into CASSRDRDHEQFF.